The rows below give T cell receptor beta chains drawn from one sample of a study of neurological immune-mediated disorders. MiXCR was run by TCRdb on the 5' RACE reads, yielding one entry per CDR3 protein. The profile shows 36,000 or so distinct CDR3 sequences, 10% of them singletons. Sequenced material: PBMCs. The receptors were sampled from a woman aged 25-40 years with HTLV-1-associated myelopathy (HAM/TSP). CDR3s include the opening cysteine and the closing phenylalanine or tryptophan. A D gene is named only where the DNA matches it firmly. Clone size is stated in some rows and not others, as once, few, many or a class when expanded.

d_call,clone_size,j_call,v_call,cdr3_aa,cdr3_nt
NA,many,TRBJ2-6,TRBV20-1,CSARDMAGTSGANVLTF,TGCAGTGCTAGAGATATGGCAGGGACTTCTGGGGCCAACGTCCTGACTTTC
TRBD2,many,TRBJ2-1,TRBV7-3,CASSLRGGGGNNEQFF,TGTGCCAGCAGCTTAAGAGGCGGGGGGGGGAACAATGAGCAGTTCTTC
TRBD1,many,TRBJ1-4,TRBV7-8,CASSRWRGRFGEKLFF,TGTGCCAGCAGCCGGTGGAGGGGGCGCTTTGGTGAAAAACTGTTTTTT
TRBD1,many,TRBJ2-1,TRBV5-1,CASSSEPDRGYNEQFF,TGCGCCAGCAGCTCGGAACCGGACAGGGGGTACAATGAGCAGTTCTTC
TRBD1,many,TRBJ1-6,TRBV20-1,CSARPTGVDSPLHF,TGCAGTGCTAGACCGACAGGGGTTGATTCACCCCTCCACTTT
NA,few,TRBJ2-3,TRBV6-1,CASRALESTDTQYF,TGTGCCAGCAGAGCCCTAGAGAGCACAGATACGCAGTATTTT
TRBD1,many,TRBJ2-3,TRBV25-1,CASSAGTGSTDTQYF,TGTGCCAGCAGTGCTGGGACAGGGAGCACAGATACGCAGTATTTT
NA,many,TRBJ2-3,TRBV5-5,CASSLGQRSTDTQYF,TGTGCCAGCAGCTTAGGACAGCGATCCACAGATACGCAGTATTTT
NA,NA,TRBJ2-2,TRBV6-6,CASITNTWELFF,TGTGCCAGCATTACAAACACCTGGGAGCTGTTTTTT
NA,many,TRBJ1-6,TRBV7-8,CASSFGRQALSPLHF,TGTGCCAGCAGCTTCGGGCGACAAGCGCTGTCTCCCCTCCACTTT
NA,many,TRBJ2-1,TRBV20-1,CSAPLGGSYNEQFF,TGCAGTGCTCCCCTTGGGGGGAGTTACAATGAGCAGTTCTTC
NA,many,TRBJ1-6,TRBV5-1,CASSFDSPAYNSPLHF,TGCGCCAGCAGCTTTGACAGTCCGGCCTATAATTCACCCCTCCACTTT
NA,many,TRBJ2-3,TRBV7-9,CASSSHSTDTQYF,TGTGCCAGCAGCTCTCACTCCACAGATACGCAGTATTTT
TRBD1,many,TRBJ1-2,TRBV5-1,CASSLYPGTGVGYTF,TGCGCCAGCAGCCTCTACCCCGGGACAGGGGTTGGCTACACCTTC
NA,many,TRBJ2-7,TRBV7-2,CASSQAVYEQYF,TGTGCCAGCAGCCAAGCAGTCTACGAGCAGTACTTC
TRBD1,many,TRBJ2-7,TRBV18,CASSPGQGPSDEQYF,TGTGCCAGCTCACCAGGACAGGGGCCCTCTGACGAGCAGTACTTC
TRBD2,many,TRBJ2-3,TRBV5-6,CASSLALSGGPDTQYF,TGTGCCAGCAGCTTGGCCCTTAGCGGGGGCCCAGATACGCAGTATTTT
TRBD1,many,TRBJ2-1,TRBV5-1,CASSLPGQVNNEQFF,TGCGCCAGCAGCTTGCCGGGACAGGTGAACAATGAGCAGTTCTTC
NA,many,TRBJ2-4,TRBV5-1,CASSLASTAKNIQYF,TGCGCCAGCAGCTTGGCCTCTACAGCCAAAAACATTCAGTACTTC
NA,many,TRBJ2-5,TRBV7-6,CASSSGLTQETQYF,TGTGCCAGCAGCTCGGGACTCACCCAAGAGACCCAGTACTTC
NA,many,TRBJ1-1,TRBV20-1,CSAGDPRATEAFF,TGCAGTGCTGGTGACCCCCGGGCCACTGAAGCTTTCTTT
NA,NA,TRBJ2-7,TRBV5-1,CASSLRGSYEQYF,TGCGCCAGCAGCTTGAGAGGATCCTACGAGCAGTACTTC
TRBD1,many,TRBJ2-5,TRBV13,CASSLNEGAWRETQYF,TGTGCCAGCAGCTTAAACGAGGGGGCTTGGAGAGAGACCCAGTACTTC
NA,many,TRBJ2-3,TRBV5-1,CASSFPADTQYF,TGCGCCAGCAGCTTTCCGGCAGATACGCAGTATTTT
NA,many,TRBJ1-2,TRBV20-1,CSASEGKNYGYTF,TGCAGTGCTAGCGAGGGAAAGAACTATGGCTACACCTTC
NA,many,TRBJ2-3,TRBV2,CASTSPGTQYF,TGTGCCAGCACGAGTCCTGGGACGCAGTATTTT
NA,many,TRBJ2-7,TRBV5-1,CASSPGTEATYEQYF,TGCGCCAGCAGCCCTGGGACGGAGGCCACCTACGAGCAGTACTTC
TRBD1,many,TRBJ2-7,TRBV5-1,CASSPRVGQGGGEQYF,TGCGCCAGCAGCCCCCGGGTGGGACAGGGGGGCGGGGAGCAGTACTTC
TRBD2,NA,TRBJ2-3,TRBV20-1,CSARESVGGEFADTQYF,TGCAGTGCTAGAGAATCGGTCGGGGGGGAATTCGCAGATACGCAGTATTTT
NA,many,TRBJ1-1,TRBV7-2,CASSLRRTAMNTEAFF,TGTGCCAGCAGCTTAAGGCGGACAGCCATGAACACTGAAGCTTTCTTT
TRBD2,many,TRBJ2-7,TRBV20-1,CSVASGGYEQYF,TGCAGTGTCGCTAGCGGCGGCTACGAGCAGTACTTC
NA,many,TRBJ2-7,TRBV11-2,CASSLTPGNSYEQYF,TGTGCCAGCAGCTTAACACCCGGGAACTCCTACGAGCAGTACTTC
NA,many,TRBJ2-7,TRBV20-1,CSAQNDDWYEQYF,TGCAGTGCTCAAAACGATGACTGGTACGAGCAGTACTTC
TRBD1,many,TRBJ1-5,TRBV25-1,CASSATGVGQPQHF,TGTGCCAGCAGTGCGACAGGGGTTGGCCAGCCCCAGCATTTT
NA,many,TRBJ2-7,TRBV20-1,CSASDSYEQYF,TGCAGTGCTAGTGACAGCTACGAGCAGTACTTC
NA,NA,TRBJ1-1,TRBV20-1,CSAREGIRVNTEAFF,TGCAGTGCTAGGGAGGGGATAAGGGTGAACACTGAAGCTTTCTTT
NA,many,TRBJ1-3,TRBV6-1,CASIPLGFAGNTIYF,TGTGCCTCTATACCCCTGGGGTTTGCTGGAAACACCATATATTTT
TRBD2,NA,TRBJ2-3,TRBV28,CASRTTSGGAADTQYF,TGTGCCAGCAGAACGACTAGCGGGGGGGCCGCAGATACGCAGTATTTT
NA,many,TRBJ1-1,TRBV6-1,CASSERTGQAFF,TGTGCCAGCAGTGAACGAACAGGGCAAGCTTTCTTT
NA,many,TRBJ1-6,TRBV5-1,CASSLRSSYNSPLHF,TGCGCCAGCAGCCTGCGGAGCTCCTATAATTCACCCCTCCACTTT
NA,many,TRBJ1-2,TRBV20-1,CSARVGSNYGYTF,TGCAGTGCTAGAGTTGGCAGCAACTATGGCTACACCTTC
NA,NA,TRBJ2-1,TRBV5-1,CASSLEFIEQFF,TGTGCCAGCAGCTTGGAGTTCATAGAGCAGTTCTTC
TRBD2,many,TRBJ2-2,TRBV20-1,CSARENKRGDTGELFF,TGCAGTGCTAGAGAAAACAAGCGGGGGGACACCGGGGAGCTGTTTTTT
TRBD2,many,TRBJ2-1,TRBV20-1,CSARLSRGVYNEQFF,TGCAGTGCTAGACTCTCCCGGGGGGTTTACAATGAGCAGTTCTTC
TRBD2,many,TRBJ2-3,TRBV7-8,CASSSPRTSGLAGGRYTQYF,TGTGCCAGCAGCTCGCCAAGGACCTCGGGACTAGCGGGGGGCCGTTATACGCAGTATTTT
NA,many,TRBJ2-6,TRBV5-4,CASSLGLDSGANVLTF,TGTGCCAGCAGCTTGGGGCTCGACTCTGGGGCCAACGTCCTGACTTTC
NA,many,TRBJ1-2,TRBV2,CASSEAQRAQPNYGYTF,TGTGCCAGCAGTGAAGCCCAGAGAGCACAGCCAAACTATGGCTACACCTTC
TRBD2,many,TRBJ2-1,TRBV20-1,CSARDLTSGGAGEQFF,TGCAGTGCTAGAGATTTAACTAGCGGGGGGGCCGGTGAGCAGTTCTTC
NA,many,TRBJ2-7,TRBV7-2,CASSPTVSYEQYF,TGTGCCAGCAGCCCGACTGTCTCCTACGAGCAGTACTTC
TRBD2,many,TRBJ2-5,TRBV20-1,CSATSGGPPRETQYF,TGCAGTGCTACTAGCGGGGGGCCACCTCGGGAGACCCAGTACTTC
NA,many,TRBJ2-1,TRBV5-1,CASSLVGTDNEQFF,TGCGCCAGCAGCTTGGTGGGGACTGACAATGAGCAGTTCTTC
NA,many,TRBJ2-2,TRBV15,CATSRSLTVQENTGELFF,TGTGCCACCAGCAGATCGCTAACCGTTCAGGAGAACACCGGGGAGCTGTTTTTT
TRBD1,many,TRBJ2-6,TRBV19,CASTQGQGAAGANVLTF,TGTGCCAGTACCCAGGGACAGGGGGCGGCCGGGGCCAACGTCCTGACTTTC
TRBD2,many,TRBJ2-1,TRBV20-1,CSARQRTSGGGYNEQFF,TGCAGTGCTCGACAGAGGACTAGCGGGGGGGGTTACAATGAGCAGTTCTTC